This entry features one TCR beta chain sequence. The antigen is unknown. This sample stems from a study of cytomegalovirus exposure and HLA in healthy donors. The study, taken as a whole, reports: Compared with the roughly 670-donor mean, an Asian-associated ancestry cluster reportedly had fewer N-insertions, according to a later analysis. Most TCRs appeared rarely, but some public TCRs recurred in many donors.

The PCR was carried out with 60 Vbeta primers and 13 Jbeta primers. Profiled with immunoSEQ multiplex PCR; TCRdb holds only in-frame clones, not every one. In the table there are about 170,000 clones, approximately 78% of which are singletons. The receptor was derived from a woman between 18 and 30 years old in good health and CMV-seronegative. Specimen: PBMCs.

In nucleotides, the CDR3 is TGCGCCAGCAGCTTGGTATCTCCCGGGACTGAAGCTTTCTTT. Protein sequence: CASSLVSPGTEAFF. The chain has TRBV5-1 and TRBJ1-1, with D unresolved. Germline V gives CDR1 SGHRS, CDR2 YFSETQ. V was pared by 0 bases and J by 5 bases, with 11 bases between. CDR3 length: 14 residues.